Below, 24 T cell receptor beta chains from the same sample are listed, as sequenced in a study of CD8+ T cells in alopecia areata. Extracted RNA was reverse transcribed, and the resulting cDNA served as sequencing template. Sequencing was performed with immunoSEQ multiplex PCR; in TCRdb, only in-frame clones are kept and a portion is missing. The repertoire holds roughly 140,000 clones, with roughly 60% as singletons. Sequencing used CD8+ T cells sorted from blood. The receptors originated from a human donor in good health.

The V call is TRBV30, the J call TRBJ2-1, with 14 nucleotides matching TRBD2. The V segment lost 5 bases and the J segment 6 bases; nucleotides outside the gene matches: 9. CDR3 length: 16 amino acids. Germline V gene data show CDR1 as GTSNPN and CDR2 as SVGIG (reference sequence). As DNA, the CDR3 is TGTGCCTGGTTTACGAAGGGGACTAGCGGGAGCAATGAGCAGTTCTTC. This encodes CAWFTKGTSGSNEQFF.

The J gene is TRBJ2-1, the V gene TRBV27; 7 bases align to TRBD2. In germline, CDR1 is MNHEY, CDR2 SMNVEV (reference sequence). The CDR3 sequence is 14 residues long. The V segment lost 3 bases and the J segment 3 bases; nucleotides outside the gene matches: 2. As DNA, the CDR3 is TGTGCCAGCAGTTTGGCTAGCGGCTACAATGAGCAGTTCTTC. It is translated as CASSLASGYNEQFF.

For the CDR3, the DNA is TGTGCTAGTGGTATGACAGGGATGTACGGCTACACCTTC. Its protein product is CASGMTGMYGYTF. The chain combines TRBV12-5 with TRBJ1-2; 7 bases map to TRBD1. The CDR3 extends over 13 amino acids. Germline V gives CDR1 LGHNT, CDR2 FRNRAP. J was trimmed by 8 bases and V by 5 bases; bases with no gene match: 8.

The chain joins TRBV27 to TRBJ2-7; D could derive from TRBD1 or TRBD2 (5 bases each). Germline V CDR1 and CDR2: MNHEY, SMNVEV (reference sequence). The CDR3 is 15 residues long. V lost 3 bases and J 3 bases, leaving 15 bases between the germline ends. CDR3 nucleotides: TGTGCCAGCAGTTTCCCCGGGACGGGGCGCTACGAGCAGTACTTC. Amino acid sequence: CASSFPGTGRYEQYF.

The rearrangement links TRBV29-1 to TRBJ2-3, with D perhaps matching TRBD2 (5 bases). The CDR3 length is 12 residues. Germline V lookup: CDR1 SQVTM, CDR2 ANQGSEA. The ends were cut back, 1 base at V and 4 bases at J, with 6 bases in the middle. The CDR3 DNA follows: TGCAGCGTTGAAGGGACTCCAGATACGCAGTATTTT. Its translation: CSVEGTPDTQYF.

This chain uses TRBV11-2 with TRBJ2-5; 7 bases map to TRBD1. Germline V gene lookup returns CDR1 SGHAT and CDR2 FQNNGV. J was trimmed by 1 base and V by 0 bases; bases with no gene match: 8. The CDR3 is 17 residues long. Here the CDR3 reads CASSLDFWTGSQETQYF. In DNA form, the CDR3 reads TGTGCCAGCAGCTTAGATTTCTGGACAGGATCCCAAGAGACCCAGTACTTC.

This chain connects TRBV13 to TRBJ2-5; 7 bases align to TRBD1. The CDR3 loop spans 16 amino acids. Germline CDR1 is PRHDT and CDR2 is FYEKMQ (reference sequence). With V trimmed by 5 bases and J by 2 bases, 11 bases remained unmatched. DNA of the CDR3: TGTGCCAGCAGCCCGCGAGGGACAGACCCACAAGAGACCCAGTACTTC. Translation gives CASSPRGTDPQETQYF.

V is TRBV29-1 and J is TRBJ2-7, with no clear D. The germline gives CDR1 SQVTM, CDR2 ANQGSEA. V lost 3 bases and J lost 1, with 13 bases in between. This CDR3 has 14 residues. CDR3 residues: CSVEPTGRSYEQYF. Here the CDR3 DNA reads TGCAGCGTTGAGCCCACCGGACGGTCCTACGAGCAGTACTTC.

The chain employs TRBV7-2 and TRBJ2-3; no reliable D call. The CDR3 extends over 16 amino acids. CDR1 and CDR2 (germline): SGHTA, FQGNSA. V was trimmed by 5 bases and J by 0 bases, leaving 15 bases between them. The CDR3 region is CASSQLAGTSTDTQYF. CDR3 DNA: TGTGCCAGCAGCCAACTGGCCGGAACTAGCACAGATACGCAGTATTTT.

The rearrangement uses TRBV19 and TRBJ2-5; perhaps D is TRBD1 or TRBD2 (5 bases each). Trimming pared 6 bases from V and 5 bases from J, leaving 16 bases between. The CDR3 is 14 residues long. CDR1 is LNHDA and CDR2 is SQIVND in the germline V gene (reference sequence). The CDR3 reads CASSTHGGRETQYF. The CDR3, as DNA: TGTGCCAGTAGCACCCATGGGGGAAGGGAGACCCAGTACTTC.

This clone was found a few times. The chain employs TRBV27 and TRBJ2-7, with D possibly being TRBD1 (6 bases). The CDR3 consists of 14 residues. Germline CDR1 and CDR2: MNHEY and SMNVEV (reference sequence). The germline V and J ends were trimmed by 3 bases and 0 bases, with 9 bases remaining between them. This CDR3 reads CASSLGHPSYEQYF. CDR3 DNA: TGTGCCAGCAGTTTGGGACACCCCTCCTACGAGCAGTACTTC.

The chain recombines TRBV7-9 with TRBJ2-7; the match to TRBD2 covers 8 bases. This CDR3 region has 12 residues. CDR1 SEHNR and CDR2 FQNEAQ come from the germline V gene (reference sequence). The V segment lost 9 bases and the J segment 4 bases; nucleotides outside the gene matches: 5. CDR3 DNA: TGTGCCAGTAGCGGGGTTAAGTACGAGCAGTACTTC. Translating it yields CASSGVKYEQYF.

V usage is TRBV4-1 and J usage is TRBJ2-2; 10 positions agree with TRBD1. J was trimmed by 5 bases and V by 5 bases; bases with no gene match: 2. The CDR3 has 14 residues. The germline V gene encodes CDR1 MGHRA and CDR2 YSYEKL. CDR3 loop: CASSTGQGTGELFF. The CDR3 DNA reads TGCGCCAGCAGCACGGGACAGGGGACCGGGGAGCTGTTTTTT.

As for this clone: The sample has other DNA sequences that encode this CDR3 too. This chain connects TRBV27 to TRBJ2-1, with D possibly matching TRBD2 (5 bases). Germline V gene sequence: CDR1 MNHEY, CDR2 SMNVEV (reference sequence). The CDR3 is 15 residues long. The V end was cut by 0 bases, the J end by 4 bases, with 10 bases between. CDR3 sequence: CASSLSSGPYNEQFF. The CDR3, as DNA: TGTGCCAGCAGTTTATCAAGCGGACCTTACAATGAGCAGTTCTTC.

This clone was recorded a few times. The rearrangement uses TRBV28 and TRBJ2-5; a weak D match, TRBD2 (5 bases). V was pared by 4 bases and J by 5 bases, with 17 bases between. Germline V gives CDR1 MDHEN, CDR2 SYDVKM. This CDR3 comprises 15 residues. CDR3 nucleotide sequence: TGTGCCAGCAGTTACCCGATAGGGCGAGGGGAGACCCAGTACTTC. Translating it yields CASSYPIGRGETQYF.

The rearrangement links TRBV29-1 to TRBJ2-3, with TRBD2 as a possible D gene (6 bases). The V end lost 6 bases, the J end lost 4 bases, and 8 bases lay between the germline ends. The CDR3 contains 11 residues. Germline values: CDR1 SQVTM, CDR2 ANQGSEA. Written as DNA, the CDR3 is TGCAGCGTAGGACTACCAGATACGCAGTATTTT. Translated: CSVGLPDTQYF.

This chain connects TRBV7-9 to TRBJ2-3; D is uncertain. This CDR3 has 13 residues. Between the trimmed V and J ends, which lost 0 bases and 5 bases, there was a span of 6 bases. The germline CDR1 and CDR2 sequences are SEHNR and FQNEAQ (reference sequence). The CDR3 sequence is CASSLAGLDTQYF. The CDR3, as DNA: TGTGCCAGCAGCTTAGCGGGTCTAGATACGCAGTATTTT.

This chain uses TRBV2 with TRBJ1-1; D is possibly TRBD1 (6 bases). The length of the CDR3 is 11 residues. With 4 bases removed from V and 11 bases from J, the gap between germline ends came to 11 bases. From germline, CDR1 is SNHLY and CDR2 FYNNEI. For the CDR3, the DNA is TGTGCCAGCAGTGGGGGGCGTGGGGCTTTCTTT. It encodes CASSGGRGAFF.

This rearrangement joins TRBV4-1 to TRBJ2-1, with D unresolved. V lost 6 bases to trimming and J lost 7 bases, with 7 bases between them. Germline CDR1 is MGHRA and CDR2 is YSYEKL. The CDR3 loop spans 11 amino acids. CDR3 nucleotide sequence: TGCGCCAGCAGAAGTGGGAATGAGCAGTTCTTC. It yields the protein CASRSGNEQFF.

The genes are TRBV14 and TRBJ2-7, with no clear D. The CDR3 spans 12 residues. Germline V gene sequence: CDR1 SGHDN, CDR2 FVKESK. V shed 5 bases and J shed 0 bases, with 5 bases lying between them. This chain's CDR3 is CASSGSSYEQYF. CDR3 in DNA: TGTGCCAGCAGCGGCAGCTCCTACGAGCAGTACTTC.

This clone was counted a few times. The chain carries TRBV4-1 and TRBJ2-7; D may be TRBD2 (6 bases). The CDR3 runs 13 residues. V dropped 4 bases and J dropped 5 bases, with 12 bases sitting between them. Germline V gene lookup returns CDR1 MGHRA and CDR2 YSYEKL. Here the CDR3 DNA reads TGCGCCAGCAGCCCCGGAGGGCCCGACGAGCAGTACTTC. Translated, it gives CASSPGGPDEQYF.

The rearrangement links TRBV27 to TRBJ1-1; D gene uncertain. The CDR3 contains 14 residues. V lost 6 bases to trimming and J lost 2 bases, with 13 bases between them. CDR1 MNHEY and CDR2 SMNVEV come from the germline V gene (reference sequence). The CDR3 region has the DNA TGTGCCAGCAGGCTCTCGGACGGAAACACTGAAGCTTTCTTT. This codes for CASRLSDGNTEAFF.

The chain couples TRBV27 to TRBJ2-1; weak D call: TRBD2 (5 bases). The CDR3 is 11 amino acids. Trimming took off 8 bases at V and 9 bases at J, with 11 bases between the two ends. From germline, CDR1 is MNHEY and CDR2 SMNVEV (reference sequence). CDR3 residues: CASAQSGEQFF. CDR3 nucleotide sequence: TGTGCCAGCGCCCAGAGCGGTGAGCAGTTCTTC.

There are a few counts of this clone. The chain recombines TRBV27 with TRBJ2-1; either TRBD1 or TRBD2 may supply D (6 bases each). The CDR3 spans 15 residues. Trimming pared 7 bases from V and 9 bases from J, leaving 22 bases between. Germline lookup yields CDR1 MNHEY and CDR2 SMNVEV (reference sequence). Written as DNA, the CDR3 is TGTGCCAGCATGGACTTGCCTGACGGGGGCGGTGAGCAGTTCTTC. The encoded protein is CASMDLPDGGGEQFF.